Listed here are 5 T cell receptor beta chains from one sample, sequenced in a study of graft-versus-host responses after intestinal transplantation. The protocol was immunoSEQ multiplex PCR, while the TCRdb copy is restricted to in-frame clones and leaves out a portion. The table has approximately 76,000 clones, 75% to 90% seen once; the top ten hold 0.39%. Antigen specificity for these receptors is unknown. The sample in question was unstimulated CD4+ T cells sorted from spleen or lymph node cells, obtained before transplant. Source of these receptors: a human donor who was the organ donor for an intestinal transplant.

The chain combines TRBV29-1 with TRBJ1-2; 9 nucleotides line up with TRBD1. The germline gives CDR1 SQVTM, CDR2 ANQGSEA. The CDR3 is 14 residues long. The trim removed 1 base at V and 4 bases at J, leaving 4 bases unmatched. The CDR3 region has the DNA TGCAGCGTTGAAGGGGGGGACAGGGTCTATGGCTACACCTTC. Translation gives CSVEGGDRVYGYTF.

V is TRBV2 and J is TRBJ1-1, with D unresolved. V was trimmed by 9 bases and J by 1 base, leaving 12 bases between them. Germline lookup yields CDR1 SNHLY and CDR2 FYNNEI. The CDR3 has 13 amino acids. CDR3 protein: CARRSPGNTEAFF. The CDR3 DNA is TGTGCCAGGAGAAGTCCGGGGAACACTGAAGCTTTCTTT.

The V gene is TRBV27, the J gene TRBJ1-4; D is possibly TRBD1 (5 bases). CDR3 length: 15 amino acids. CDR1 and CDR2 (germline): MNHEY, SMNVEV (reference sequence). The V end was cut by 8 bases, the J end by 2 bases, with 15 bases between. In nucleotides, the CDR3 is TGTGCCAGCGATGGGGAATACAGGACTAATGAAAAACTGTTTTTT. It codes for CASDGEYRTNEKLFF.

J is TRBJ2-7 and V is TRBV6-5; 9 bases line up with TRBD1. Germline lookup yields CDR1 MNHEY and CDR2 SVGAGI. J lost 1 base, V lost 8 bases, and 6 bases had no gene match. The CDR3 runs to 14 residues. The CDR3 DNA sequence: TGTGCCAGCGCATTAGGACAGGGGTCCTACGAGCAGTACGTC. This codes for CASALGQGSYEQYV.

The rearrangement uses TRBV9 and TRBJ1-4, with TRBD1 as a possible D gene (5 bases). The germline V gene encodes CDR1 SGDLS and CDR2 YYNGEE. This CDR3 region has 15 residues. The V end was cut by 1 base, the J end by 10 bases, with 17 bases between. CDR3 nucleotides: TGTGCCAGCAGCGTACAGGAGGGACGCTTCGGAAAACTGTTTTTT. Protein product: CASSVQEGRFGKLFF.